What follows are 32 T cell receptor beta chains derived from one specimen sequenced in a study of shared clonotypes between healthy human individuals. Here immunoSEQ multiplex PCR was the method, and the copy in TCRdb shows in-frame clones only, minus some. The sample lists some 2,100,000 clones, around 95% seen once, with roughly 0.13% in the top ten. The source material was naive CD4+ T cells sorted from blood. Stated subset: CD45RA+ positively selected. The receptor source for this set is a man aged 18-30 years in good health.

This clone showed up just a few times. The gene calls are TRBV7-9 and TRBJ1-2, with a possible D match to TRBD1 (6 bases). Germline V gives CDR1 SEHNR, CDR2 FQNEAQ (reference sequence). The CDR3 is made up of 14 amino acids. Deletions cut 5 bases from V and 2 bases from J, with 12 bases between. This chain's CDR3 is CASSPATGNYGYTF. The CDR3 DNA follows: TGTGCCAGCAGCCCGGCAACAGGGAACTATGGCTACACCTTC. The full variable domain, completed using reference TRBV7-9 and TRBJ1-2, is DTGVSQNPRHKITKRGQNVTFRCDPISEHNRLYWYRQTLGQGPEFLTYFQNEAQLEKSRLLSDRFSAERPKGSFSTLEIQRTEQGDSAMYLCASSPATGNYGYTFGSGTRLTVV.

This clone was counted between two and nine times. V is TRBV7-2 and J is TRBJ1-5; no firm D call. Germline V gene lookup returns CDR1 SGHTA and CDR2 FQGNSA. The CDR3 runs 12 residues. V lost 9 bases to trimming and J lost 5 bases, with 11 bases between them. The CDR3 DNA reads as TGTGCCAGTAACCGGGGTGATCAGCCCCAGCATTTT. Protein: CASNRGDQPQHF.

This chain uses TRBV6-5 with TRBJ2-7, with TRBD2 as a possible D gene (5 bases). Trimming left V 4 bases short and J 3 bases short, with 13 bases between. The CDR3 runs to 14 residues. CDR1 and CDR2 from the germline V gene are MNHEY and SVGAGI. CDR3 sequence (DNA): TGTGCCAGCAGTTTCTCGATAGAGGGCTACGAGCAGTACTTC. Its translation: CASSFSIEGYEQYF.

The J gene is TRBJ2-6, the V gene TRBV19; D is perhaps TRBD1 (5 bases). Germline V gives CDR1 LNHDA, CDR2 SQIVND (reference sequence). The CDR3 covers 13 residues. The V and J ends lost 6 bases and 11 bases respectively, with 14 bases between them. The CDR3: CASSHQGVDVLTF. Written as DNA, the CDR3 is TGTGCCAGTAGCCATCAGGGTGTAGACGTCCTGACTTTC.

V is TRBV30 and J is TRBJ1-6, with D possibly TRBD1 on 5 matching bases. This CDR3 contains 14 residues. The germline V gene has CDR1 GTSNPN and CDR2 SVGIG (reference sequence). Trimming removed 0 bases at V and 6 bases at J, with 9 bases between. CDR3 DNA: TGTGCCTGGAGTGTACCAGGGCGTAATTCACCCCTCCACTTT. Its protein product is CAWSVPGRNSPLHF.

This sequence joins TRBV15 and TRBJ2-3; D possibly corresponds to TRBD1 (5 bases). CDR1 and CDR2 from the germline V gene are LNHNV and YYDKDF (reference sequence). This CDR3 spans 17 amino acids. V gave up 3 bases and J gave up 4 bases, with 20 bases separating them. The CDR3 DNA sequence: TGTGCCACCAGCAGGGAATGGGCGGTTTCACAGGCAGATACGCAGTATTTT. Translating gives CATSREWAVSQADTQYF.

V and J are TRBV29-1 and TRBJ2-5, with 9 bases that match TRBD1. Germline-derived CDR1 and CDR2 are SQVTM and ANQGSEA. The trim removed 7 bases at V and 5 bases at J, leaving 11 bases unmatched. The CDR3 length is 14 residues. The CDR3 reads CSARQGVAGETQYF. CDR3 coding DNA: TGCAGCGCCCGACAGGGGGTAGCCGGGGAGACCCAGTACTTC.

About this clone: The same CDR3 can be traced to other DNA sequences in this sample. The chain carries TRBV5-1 and TRBJ2-7; 7 bases match TRBD1. Trimming took 1 base from V and 4 from J; bases not matched to a gene: 5. The CDR3 extends over 14 amino acids. Germline V gene sequence: CDR1 SGHRS, CDR2 YFSETQ. The DNA of the CDR3 is TGCGCCAGCAGCTTGAAGGGGGCGGCTTACGAGCAGTACTTC. This encodes CASSLKGAAYEQYF.

The chain recombines TRBV5-4 with TRBJ1-4; D gene ambiguous. The V end was cut by 4 bases, the J end by 7 bases, with 14 bases between. This CDR3 has 14 residues. The germline gives CDR1 SGHNT, CDR2 YYREEE (reference sequence). CDR3 in amino acids: CASSQDLRSEKLFF. The CDR3 nucleotides read TGTGCCAGCAGCCAGGACCTTAGGAGTGAAAAACTGTTTTTT.

The chain employs TRBV6-5 and TRBJ2-7; D possibly uses TRBD1 or TRBD2 (6 bases each). Trimming left V 8 bases short and J 3 bases short, with 14 bases between. This CDR3 region has 13 residues. CDR1 is MNHEY, CDR2 SVGAGI, per germline. DNA for the CDR3: TGTGCCAGCGGACAGACTAGGAACTACGAGCAGTACTTC. Its translation: CASGQTRNYEQYF.

This chain connects TRBV4-3 to TRBJ2-1; tentatively, D is TRBD2 (6 bases). Germline V gene lookup returns CDR1 LGHNA and CDR2 YSLEER. CDR3 size: 16 residues. The V end was cut by 4 bases, the J end by 0 bases, with 13 bases between. This chain's CDR3 is CASSPNSGSSYNEQFF. The CDR3 bases are TGCGCCAGCAGCCCAAATAGCGGAAGCTCCTACAATGAGCAGTTCTTC.

V usage is TRBV7-9 and J usage is TRBJ2-5, with D possibly TRBD1 on 6 matching bases. V was cut by 4 bases and J by 14 bases, with 17 bases left in between. The germline CDR1 and CDR2 sequences are SEHNR and FQNEAQ (reference sequence). The CDR3 is made up of 12 amino acids. CDR3 sequence: CASSSEGGPKYF. The CDR3 DNA reads TGTGCCAGCAGCTCCGAAGGGGGACCCAAATACTTC.

Here the CDR3 reads CASHPNLAKNIQYF. The CDR3 bases are TGTGCCAGCCATCCGAATTTAGCCAAAAACATTCAGTACTTC. V and J are TRBV6-6 and TRBJ2-4, with unresolved D. Trimming removed 8 bases at V and 0 bases at J, with 11 bases between. This CDR3 has 14 amino acids. Germline V CDR1 and CDR2: MNHNY, SVGAGI (reference sequence).

The rearrangement links TRBV5-1 to TRBJ2-1; D remains ambiguous. Trimming took off 1 base at V and 6 bases at J, with 17 bases between the two ends. Looked up from germline, CDR1 is SGHRS and CDR2 is YFSETQ. The CDR3 length is 16 residues. CDR3 bases: TGCGCCAGCAGCTTGTCCGGTACGCCGATCGCCAATGAGCAGTTCTTC. This gives the protein CASSLSGTPIANEQFF.

To note about this clone: This specimen includes other DNA sequences encoding the same CDR3. The rearrangement links TRBV5-4 to TRBJ2-1, with D tentatively TRBD1 or TRBD2 (6 bases each). The CDR3 loop spans 16 amino acids. The V gene lost 2 bases and the J gene lost 0 bases, with 12 bases spanning the gap. Germline CDR1 SGHNT, CDR2 YYREEE (reference sequence). CDR3 loop: CASSLGGSGSYNEQFF. CDR3 nucleotides: TGTGCCAGCAGCTTAGGGGGGAGCGGCTCCTACAATGAGCAGTTCTTC.

The J gene is TRBJ1-2, the V gene TRBV19; D not resolved. CDR1 LNHDA and CDR2 SQIVND come from the germline V gene (reference sequence). Trimming cost V 3 bases and J 8 bases, with 13 bases left between them. CDR3 size: 13 residues. The DNA for the CDR3 is TGTGCCAGTAGTATGAAGACATATGTGGGCTACACCTTC. Translating it yields CASSMKTYVGYTF.

Here the CDR3 reads CASSLGRTVGRTYEQYF. In DNA, the CDR3 is TGCGCCAGCAGCTTGGGAAGGACGGTTGGTCGGACTTACGAGCAGTACTTC. The chain has TRBV5-1 and TRBJ2-7; D perhaps matches TRBD2 (5 bases). This CDR3 has 17 amino acids. Trimming took 0 bases from V and 4 from J, leaving 20 bases between them. Germline V gives CDR1 SGHRS, CDR2 YFSETQ.

The V call is TRBV19, the J call TRBJ2-3, with 7 bases aligning to TRBD2. Germline trimming cut 6 bases from V and 5 bases from J; bases unmatched to any gene: 8. The CDR3 has 14 residues. Germline CDR1 is LNHDA and CDR2 is SQIVND (reference sequence). Here the CDR3 reads CASRRAGAGDTQYF. The CDR3, as DNA: TGTGCCAGTAGGCGGGCGGGAGCGGGAGATACGCAGTATTTT.

This clone was counted once. The chain carries TRBV5-1 and TRBJ2-1; perhaps D is TRBD1 or TRBD2 (5 bases each). The CDR3 covers 13 residues. The V gene lost 4 bases and the J gene lost 9 bases, with 14 bases spanning the gap. Germline V lookup: CDR1 SGHRS, CDR2 YFSETQ. The CDR3 nucleotides read TGCGCCAGCAGCGAGGCGACGGGGCGTGAGCAGTTCTTC. This translates into CASSEATGREQFF.

In the case of this clone: The sample contains more than one DNA sequence encoding this CDR3. The V gene is TRBV5-1, the J gene TRBJ1-1; 10 bases fit TRBD1. Looked up from germline, CDR1 is SGHRS and CDR2 is YFSETQ. The CDR3 spans 14 residues. Losses at the gene ends were 3 bases for V and 3 bases for J; bases not matched to a gene: 2. The CDR3 region is CASSWGQGYTEAFF. CDR3 nucleotide sequence: TGCGCCAGCAGCTGGGGACAGGGGTACACTGAAGCTTTCTTT.

V is TRBV19 and J is TRBJ2-2; no definite D call. CDR1 and CDR2 from the germline V gene are LNHDA and SQIVND (reference sequence). The V gene lost 5 bases and the J gene lost 5 bases, with 18 bases spanning the gap. The length of the CDR3 is 16 residues. CDR3 amino acids: CASSSPRVVRTGELFF. The DNA of the CDR3 is TGTGCCAGTAGTTCCCCCCGGGTGGTACGGACCGGGGAGCTGTTTTTT.

The chain employs TRBV7-9 and TRBJ1-6; D ambiguous. CDR3 length: 16 amino acids. The germline CDR1 and CDR2 sequences are SEHNR and FQNEAQ (reference sequence). Deletions cut 5 bases from V and 0 bases from J, with 11 bases between. CDR3 loop: CASSQVGNSYNSPLHF. CDR3 DNA sequence: TGTGCCAGCAGCCAAGTGGGGAACTCCTATAATTCACCCCTCCACTTT.

V is TRBV4-1 and J is TRBJ2-1; a possible D gene is TRBD2 (5 bases). CDR1 and CDR2 from the germline V gene are MGHRA and YSYEKL. The V end lost 2 bases, the J end lost 10 bases, and 12 bases lay between the germline ends. CDR3 length equals 13 residues. The CDR3 DNA follows: TGCGCCAGCAGCCAACCTCTAGCATACGAGCAGTTCTTC. This sequence encodes CASSQPLAYEQFF.

This rearrangement joins TRBV5-1 to TRBJ2-2, with D possibly being TRBD2 (6 bases). CDR1 is SGHRS, CDR2 YFSETQ, per germline. The CDR3 has 16 residues. Between the trimmed V and J ends, which lost 1 base and 6 bases, there was a span of 16 bases. The CDR3 DNA reads as TGCGCCAGCAGCTTGTTCCGGGAGCGGTCGTCCGGGGAGCTGTTTTTT. It translates to CASSLFRERSSGELFF.

The CDR3 sequence: CASRDRGGAFF. In DNA form, the CDR3 reads TGTGCCAGCCGGGACAGGGGTGGGGCTTTCTTT. The rearrangement uses TRBV6-1 and TRBJ1-1; TRBD1 matches at 10 bases. This CDR3 is 11 amino acids long. V shed 8 bases, J shed 11 bases, and the junction held 5 bases outside the gene matches. The germline CDR1 and CDR2 sequences are MNHNS and SASEGT.

The J gene is TRBJ2-1, the V gene TRBV20-1; no reliable D call. CDR1 and CDR2 from the germline V gene are DFQATT and SNEGSKA (reference sequence). V lost 3 bases and J lost 8, with 8 bases in between. CDR3 length equals 11 residues. The CDR3 region is CSASQQDEQFF. CDR3 sequence (DNA): TGCAGTGCTAGTCAGCAGGATGAGCAGTTCTTC.

The chain has TRBV5-3 and TRBJ1-2, with unresolved D. TRBV5-3 is an open reading frame whose function is uncertain. This CDR3 has 17 amino acids. The ends were cut back, 4 bases at V and 5 bases at J, with 24 bases in the middle. The CDR3, as DNA: TGTGCCAGAAGCCTTGCACTTGTTGGGCGTAGTGGTTATGGCTACACCTTC. Residues: CARSLALVGRSGYGYTF.

The chain carries TRBV30 and TRBJ2-3; D gene unclear. Trimming stripped 2 bases from V and 6 bases from J, with 9 bases between. Germline V gene data show CDR1 as GTSNPN and CDR2 as SVGIG (reference sequence). The CDR3 totals 12 residues. CDR3 in DNA: TGTGCCTGGAGTCTTCCTCCCGATACGCAGTATTTT. It translates to CAWSLPPDTQYF.

With respect to this clone: Additional DNA sequences in this sample encode the identical CDR3. The CDR3: CAISEAGANSPLHF. The CDR3 DNA reads TGTGCCATCAGTGAGGCCGGGGCCAATTCACCCCTCCACTTT. This chain joins TRBV10-3 and TRBJ1-6; the D gene is possibly TRBD1 (5 bases). CDR3 length: 14 residues. V lost 2 bases and J 7 bases, leaving 9 bases between the germline ends. The germline CDR1 and CDR2 sequences are ENHRY and SYGVKD.

V gene TRBV7-9 combines with J gene TRBJ2-7, with 9 bases aligning to TRBD2. V gave up 1 base and J gave up 4 bases; unmatched junction bases: 2. Germline loops: CDR1 SEHNR, CDR2 FQNEAQ (reference sequence). The CDR3 is 14 amino acids. The CDR3 reads CASSLVGLAYEQYF. The CDR3 DNA follows: TGTGCCAGCAGCTTAGTGGGACTAGCTTACGAGCAGTACTTC.

This clone was seen once. The chain has TRBV10-3 and TRBJ2-5; 14 bases align to TRBD2. CDR3 size: 16 residues. The V gene's germline CDR1 is ENHRY and CDR2 SYGVKD. V shed 2 bases and J 5 bases; nucleotides not matched to a gene: 4. The DNA of the CDR3 is TGTGCCATCAGTGAGAGGGGACTAGCGGGAGACGAGACCCAGTACTTC. Protein sequence: CAISERGLAGDETQYF.

The chain carries TRBV19 and TRBJ1-2; 10 nucleotides agree with TRBD1. The junction had 8 bases not matched to a gene; V was cut back by 7 bases and J by 0 bases. CDR1 is LNHDA and CDR2 is SQIVND in the germline V gene (reference sequence). The CDR3 is made up of 16 amino acids. The CDR3 loop reads CASTLDRGRTNYGYTF. The CDR3 nucleotides read TGTGCCAGTACCCTAGACAGGGGGCGAACTAACTATGGCTACACCTTC.